The rows below give T cell receptor beta chains drawn from one sample of a study of blood T cell repertoires in COVID-19. Clones were sequenced by immunoSEQ multiplex PCR, and TCRdb holds only the in-frame ones, with some missing. Of some 200,000 clones in the sample, 88% were seen once. Material: peripheral blood. Every receptor here comes from a man in his 70s with acute or convalescent COVID-19. The CDR3 runs from the conserved cysteine through the conserved F or W. The D gene is left open where the match is weak. Rows give clone size only sometimes, using once, few, many, or a class for an expanded clone.

TGTGCCAGCAGCAACAGGGGATCAGGAAACACCATATATTTT,CASSNRGSGNTIYF,TRBJ1-3,TRBV7-9,TRBD1,-
TGTGCCAGCAGCCCCCCGGCAGATAGCCCAGAGTGGGCCGGGGAGCTGTTTTTT,CASSPPADSPEWAGELFF,TRBJ2-2,TRBV7-2,-,-
TGTGCCATCAGGGAGTCGGGACTAGCTTACGAGCAGTACTTC,CAIRESGLAYEQYF,TRBJ2-7,TRBV10-3,TRBD2,-
TGTGCCAGCAGCTTAGAGCGGAGCACAGATACGCAGTATTTT,CASSLERSTDTQYF,TRBJ2-3,TRBV7-9,-,-
TGTGCCAGCAGCTTAGTAGCGGGAAATGAGCAGTTCTTC,CASSLVAGNEQFF,TRBJ2-1,TRBV7-2,TRBD2,-
TGTGCCAGCAGCTTGAACGGGCAGTACTTC,CASSLNGQYF,TRBJ2-7,TRBV5-6,-,-
TGTGCCAGCAGCTTCCATGCCTCGACAGGGGCAGATACGCAGTATTTT,CASSFHASTGADTQYF,TRBJ2-3,TRBV7-6,TRBD1,-
TGTGCCAGCAGCTCGACTAGCGGGAGTTATGAGCAGTACTTC,CASSSTSGSYEQYF,TRBJ2-7,TRBV6-5,TRBD2,-
TGTGCCAGCAGCTTAGCCCTCAGTGAAAACTATGGCTACACCTTC,CASSLALSENYGYTF,TRBJ1-2,TRBV7-2,-,-
TGTGCCAGCAGCCCTTACCGGGGCGGGGAGCTGTTTTTT,CASSPYRGGELFF,TRBJ2-2,TRBV7-3,-,-
TGTGCCAGCAGTTCCCCCGGGACAGGCCGCCTCTCCTACGAGCAGTACTTC,CASSSPGTGRLSYEQYF,TRBJ2-7,TRBV27,TRBD1,once
TGTGCCAGCAGCTTAGCCAGACGGACAGGGGGCATCACAGATACGCAGTATTTT,CASSLARRTGGITDTQYF,TRBJ2-3,TRBV7-9,TRBD1,-
TGTGCCAGCAGTCAGGCATTTATGCCTTACAATGAGCAGTTCTTC,CASSQAFMPYNEQFF,TRBJ2-1,TRBV7-7,-,-
TGTGCCAGCAGCGTAAGCCCGGACAGGGAGACCCAGTACTTC,CASSVSPDRETQYF,TRBJ2-5,TRBV9,TRBD1,-
TGCGCCAGCAGCTTGGGGGGGCGAAATGAAAAACTGTTTTTT,CASSLGGRNEKLFF,TRBJ1-4,TRBV5-1,-,-
TGCGCCAGCAGCTTGGGGTGGGGAGGTGAGCAGTTCTTC,CASSLGWGGEQFF,TRBJ2-1,TRBV5-1,-,few
TGTGCCAGCAGCTTGACGGCAGGGTCGAACACCGGGGAGCTGTTTTTT,CASSLTAGSNTGELFF,TRBJ2-2,TRBV5-4,-,-
TGTGCCAGCAGCTCCGGGACAGGGGGTGAAAAACTGTTTTTT,CASSSGTGGEKLFF,TRBJ1-4,TRBV7-2,TRBD1,once
TGCGCCAGCAGCTCTGAGGGAGGTGGGCATCAGCCCCAGCATTTT,CASSSEGGGHQPQHF,TRBJ1-5,TRBV5-1,-,-
TGCAGCGGTGGACAGGGTAGATGGAACACTGAAGCTTTCTTT,CSGGQGRWNTEAFF,TRBJ1-1,TRBV29-1,TRBD1,-
TGTGCCAGCTCACCAGTACTAGCGGGAAGCTCCTACAATGAGCAGTTCTTC,CASSPVLAGSSYNEQFF,TRBJ2-1,TRBV18,TRBD2,-
TGTGCCATCAGGGAGGGGCTAGCGGGAGTTGGCGGGGAGCTGTTTTTT,CAIREGLAGVGGELFF,TRBJ2-2,TRBV10-3,TRBD2,-
TGCGCCAGCAGCTCTGGGGACAGAACCACCGGGGAGCTGTTTTTT,CASSSGDRTTGELFF,TRBJ2-2,TRBV5-1,TRBD1,-
TGTGCCAGCAGCGTAGGAGCGGCGAACACCGGGGAGCTGTTTTTT,CASSVGAANTGELFF,TRBJ2-2,TRBV9,-,-
TGCGCCAGCAGCCAGATAGATCCCTTAGAGACCCAGTACTTC,CASSQIDPLETQYF,TRBJ2-5,TRBV4-1,-,once
TGTGCCAGCAGTTACCGGGGACAGGGAACAGATACGCAGTATTTT,CASSYRGQGTDTQYF,TRBJ2-3,TRBV6-5,TRBD1,-
TGTGCCAGCAGGACAGGGCTCGCAGGGGGTTACGAGCAGTACTTC,CASRTGLAGGYEQYF,TRBJ2-7,TRBV2,TRBD1,-
TGTGCCACCAGTGAGGGTCGAGGGAGGGCCCAAGAGACCCAGTACTTC,CATSEGRGRAQETQYF,TRBJ2-5,TRBV24-1,TRBD2,-
TGTGCCAGCAGCCCGCCAGGGGAAGGGGCCTACAAGGGGCAGTTCTTC,CASSPPGEGAYKGQFF,TRBJ2-1,TRBV5-4,-,-
TGTGCCAGCAGCTTCAGGCGTGAAGACACAGATACGCAGTATTTT,CASSFRREDTDTQYF,TRBJ2-3,TRBV5-5,-,once
TGTGCCAGCAGCGTACAGGGGGGATGGACAGATACGCAGTATTTT,CASSVQGGWTDTQYF,TRBJ2-3,TRBV9,-,-
TGCGCCAGCAGCCAATTTGGACTAGCTTCCGATGAGCAGTTCTTC,CASSQFGLASDEQFF,TRBJ2-1,TRBV4-3,TRBD2,-
TGTGCCAGCAGCGAGAGGAGGGGTTACGAGCAGTACTTC,CASSERRGYEQYF,TRBJ2-7,TRBV7-2,-,-
TGTGCCAGCAGCCAACCCGGGAATTTCTATGAGCAGTTCTTC,CASSQPGNFYEQFF,TRBJ2-1,TRBV14,-,-
TGTGCCAGCAGTCCCCTGGGGGGAGGAGGGTACGAGCAGTACTTC,CASSPLGGGGYEQYF,TRBJ2-7,TRBV6-5,-,-
TGTGCCAGCAGCCAAGAGGGCGATGGCTACACCTTC,CASSQEGDGYTF,TRBJ1-2,TRBV3-1/TRBV3-2,-,-
TGTGCCAGCAGCCAACACGGACAGGGCCATGAAGCTTTCTTT,CASSQHGQGHEAFF,TRBJ1-1,TRBV3-1/TRBV3-2,TRBD1,-
TGTGCCAGCAGCGTAACTAGCGGTAACACCGGGGAGCTGTTTTTT,CASSVTSGNTGELFF,TRBJ2-2,TRBV11-1,TRBD2,-
TGCGCCAGCAGCCAACAAAGGGCAGGGGGGAATATTAGGACCAATGAGCAGTTCTTC,CASSQQRAGGNIRTNEQFF,TRBJ2-1,TRBV4-3,-,-
TGTGCCACCAGTGATGGAGGGAGTGCAACTAATGAAAAACTGTTTTTT,CATSDGGSATNEKLFF,TRBJ1-4,TRBV24-1,-,-
TGTGCCAGCAGCGTGGCAGGGGGCGTGATGGTTGGCTACACCTTC,CASSVAGGVMVGYTF,TRBJ1-2,TRBV14,TRBD1,-
TGTGCCAGCTCACCACCAAAAACAGGACTAGCGACGCCCTACGAGCAGTACTTC,CASSPPKTGLATPYEQYF,TRBJ2-7,TRBV18,TRBD2,-
TGCGCCAGCAGCTTGGACCTAGTCCCCGGATACAATGAGCAGTTCTTC,CASSLDLVPGYNEQFF,TRBJ2-1,TRBV5-1,-,-
TGTGCCAGCAGCTTGGGTAGTAGCAATCAGCCCCAGCATTTT,CASSLGSSNQPQHF,TRBJ1-5,TRBV5-6,-,-
TGTGCCAGCAGTCCTCACGGAATGGTGTTGGAGAATGGCTACACCTTC,CASSPHGMVLENGYTF,TRBJ1-2,TRBV7-2,-,-
TGCGCCAGCAGAGGAGGGAGGGTCGGAAATTCACCCCTCCACTTT,CASRGGRVGNSPLHF,TRBJ1-6,TRBV5-1,-,-
TGCGCCAGCAAGTCCTCAGGGTGGGATGAGCAGTTCTTC,CASKSSGWDEQFF,TRBJ2-1,TRBV5-1,-,-